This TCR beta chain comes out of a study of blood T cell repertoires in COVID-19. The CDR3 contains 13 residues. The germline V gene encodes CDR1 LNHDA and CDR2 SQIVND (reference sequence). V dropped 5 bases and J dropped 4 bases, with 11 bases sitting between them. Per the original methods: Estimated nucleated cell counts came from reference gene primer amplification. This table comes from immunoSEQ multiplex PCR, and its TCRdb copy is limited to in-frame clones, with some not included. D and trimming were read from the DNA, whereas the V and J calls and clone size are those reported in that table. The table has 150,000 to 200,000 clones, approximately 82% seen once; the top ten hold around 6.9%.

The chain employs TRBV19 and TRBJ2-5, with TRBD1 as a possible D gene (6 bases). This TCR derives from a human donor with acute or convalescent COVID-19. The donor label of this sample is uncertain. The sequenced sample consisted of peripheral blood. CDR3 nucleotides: TGTGCCAGTAGTCTACAGGGTAGAGAGACCCAGTACTTC. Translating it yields CASSLQGRETQYF.